Listed below are T cell receptor beta chains from one sample, sequenced in a study of T cell repertoires in cytomegalovirus infection. Each CDR3 protein gets one entry after TCRdb re-called the reads with MiXCR. The table has about 830,000 distinct CDR3 sequences, 30% to 35% seen once. These receptors' antigens are unknown. Here the sequenced sample was cultured CD8+ T cells from PBMCs, taken from culture after CMV antigen stimulation. These receptors were taken from a human donor in good health (CMV status not recorded). Some clones in this sample may be carry-over from other donors' samples. Both conserved end residues are part of each CDR3. The order of the fields is V gene, D gene, CDR3 length, J gene, clone size, CDR3 DNA, CDR3 protein. A D gene is named only where the DNA matches it firmly. Size values are once, few and many counts, or a class for expanded clones, and some rows have none.

V gene: TRBV27
D gene: .
CDR3 length: 15
J gene: TRBJ2-2
clone size: .
CDR3 DNA: TGTGCCAGCAGTTTCTCTCTAGCGAACACCGGGGAGCTGTTTTTT
CDR3 protein: CASSFSLANTGELFF

V gene: TRBV7-9
D gene: .
CDR3 length: 13
J gene: TRBJ1-1
clone size: many
CDR3 DNA: TGTGCCAGCAGCTCCGAAATGAACACTGAAGCTTTCTTT
CDR3 protein: CASSSEMNTEAFF

V gene: TRBV4-1
D gene: .
CDR3 length: 18
J gene: TRBJ1-6
clone size: .
CDR3 DNA: TGCGCCAGCAGCCAGGGAGGGTTAGAGGCGGCCTATAATTCACCCCTCCACTTT
CDR3 protein: CASSQGGLEAAYNSPLHF

V gene: TRBV6-2/TRBV6-3
D gene: .
CDR3 length: 17
J gene: TRBJ1-2
clone size: few
CDR3 DNA: TGTGCCAGCTTTTCAACCATAAACAGGTTCCTCTACTATGGCTACACCTTC
CDR3 protein: CASFSTINRFLYYGYTF

V gene: TRBV6-2/TRBV6-3
D gene: TRBD1
CDR3 length: 14
J gene: TRBJ1-5
clone size: .
CDR3 DNA: TGTGCCAGCAGTTACTTGGGACAGGATCAGCCCCAGCATTTT
CDR3 protein: CASSYLGQDQPQHF

V gene: TRBV15
D gene: .
CDR3 length: 14
J gene: TRBJ2-2
clone size: once
CDR3 DNA: TGTGCCACCAGCACGGGATATGACACCGGGGAGCTGTTTTTT
CDR3 protein: CATSTGYDTGELFF

V gene: TRBV7-2
D gene: .
CDR3 length: 16
J gene: TRBJ2-2
clone size: many
CDR3 DNA: TGTGCCAGCAGCTTTCTAGTAACGATGAACACCGGGGAGCTGTTTTTT
CDR3 protein: CASSFLVTMNTGELFF

V gene: TRBV29-1
D gene: .
CDR3 length: 11
J gene: TRBJ1-2
clone size: .
CDR3 DNA: TGCAGCGTTGTCAGGGAGGATGGCTACACCTTC
CDR3 protein: CSVVREDGYTF

V gene: TRBV2
D gene: TRBD1
CDR3 length: 19
J gene: TRBJ2-3
clone size: .
CDR3 DNA: TGTGCCAGCACCGGGACAGGGATTCACAGATGGGATTCCACAGATACGCAGTATTTT
CDR3 protein: CASTGTGIHRWDSTDTQYF

V gene: TRBV7-9
D gene: .
CDR3 length: 12
J gene: TRBJ2-1
clone size: few
CDR3 DNA: TGTGCCAGCAGCGCCGCAGGGTTTGAGCAGTTCTTC
CDR3 protein: CASSAAGFEQFF

V gene: TRBV11-2
D gene: .
CDR3 length: 14
J gene: TRBJ2-5
clone size: few
CDR3 DNA: TGTGCCAGCAGCTTAGAAGGCATGGTGAAGACCCAGTACTTC
CDR3 protein: CASSLEGMVKTQYF

V gene: TRBV7-9
D gene: .
CDR3 length: 14
J gene: TRBJ1-1
clone size: few
CDR3 DNA: TGTGCCAGCAGCTTAGTGCGCTTGAACACTGAAGCTTTCTTT
CDR3 protein: CASSLVRLNTEAFF

V gene: TRBV27
D gene: .
CDR3 length: 12
J gene: TRBJ2-1
clone size: .
CDR3 DNA: TGTGCCAGCAGTTTCCTCAGCAATGAGCAGTTCTTC
CDR3 protein: CASSFLSNEQFF

V gene: TRBV7-6
D gene: TRBD2
CDR3 length: 18
J gene: TRBJ2-2
clone size: .
CDR3 DNA: TGTGCCAGCAGCCTGGGGACTAGCGGGGGCCTCAACACCGGGGAGCTGTTTTTT
CDR3 protein: CASSLGTSGGLNTGELFF

V gene: TRBV19
D gene: .
CDR3 length: 14
J gene: TRBJ1-1
clone size: .
CDR3 DNA: TGTGCCAGTAGACAAGACAGACGATACACTGAAGCTTTCTTT
CDR3 protein: CASRQDRRYTEAFF

V gene: TRBV7-6
D gene: TRBD2
CDR3 length: 18
J gene: TRBJ2-3
clone size: .
CDR3 DNA: TGTGCCAGCAGCTTCAGCCCACTAGCGGGGGTGAGCACAGATACGCAGTATTTT
CDR3 protein: CASSFSPLAGVSTDTQYF

V gene: TRBV6-1
D gene: .
CDR3 length: 15
J gene: TRBJ2-5
clone size: .
CDR3 DNA: TGTGCCAGCAGTGATGTTGAGCCCGGCCCAGGGACCCAGTACTTC
CDR3 protein: CASSDVEPGPGTQYF

V gene: TRBV12-5
D gene: TRBD1
CDR3 length: 15
J gene: TRBJ1-5
clone size: few
CDR3 DNA: TGTGCTAGTGGGCCGGGACAGGTCTCCAATCAGCCCCAGCATTTT
CDR3 protein: CASGPGQVSNQPQHF

V gene: TRBV6-1
D gene: .
CDR3 length: 13
J gene: TRBJ2-1
clone size: few
CDR3 DNA: TGTGCCAGCAGTGAAGCCCCCTATGGTGAGCAGTTCTTC
CDR3 protein: CASSEAPYGEQFF

V gene: TRBV11-2
D gene: TRBD2
CDR3 length: 18
J gene: TRBJ2-3
clone size: .
CDR3 DNA: TGTGCCAGCAGCTTAATCCTAGCGGGGGCCCCAAGCACAGATACGCAGTATTTT
CDR3 protein: CASSLILAGAPSTDTQYF

V gene: TRBV11-2
D gene: .
CDR3 length: 15
J gene: TRBJ2-1
clone size: .
CDR3 DNA: TGTGCCAGCAGCGTCGGGGCAGGGCGATACAATGAGCAGTTCTTC
CDR3 protein: CASSVGAGRYNEQFF

V gene: TRBV12-3/TRBV12-4
D gene: .
CDR3 length: 18
J gene: TRBJ1-6
clone size: few
CDR3 DNA: TGTGCCAGCAGTTTCACCCCGAAGGTGGGGGCTGGTGATTCACCCCTCCACTTT
CDR3 protein: CASSFTPKVGAGDSPLHF

V gene: TRBV9
D gene: .
CDR3 length: 16
J gene: TRBJ1-3
clone size: .
CDR3 DNA: TGTGCCAGCAGCGAGGGGGTGGGGGCATATGGAAACACCATATATTTT
CDR3 protein: CASSEGVGAYGNTIYF

V gene: TRBV14
D gene: TRBD1
CDR3 length: 16
J gene: TRBJ2-3
clone size: few
CDR3 DNA: TGTGCCAGCAGCGAATTGGGACAGGGCGAGACAGATACGCAGTATTTT
CDR3 protein: CASSELGQGETDTQYF

V gene: TRBV9
D gene: .
CDR3 length: 14
J gene: TRBJ2-1
clone size: .
CDR3 DNA: TGTGCCAGCAGCCCCAATAACCACAACAATGAGCAGTTCTTC
CDR3 protein: CASSPNNHNNEQFF

V gene: TRBV6-2/TRBV6-3
D gene: .
CDR3 length: 17
J gene: TRBJ2-3
clone size: .
CDR3 DNA: TGTGCCAGCAGTTACCCCGGAGGAGAAACTAGCACAGATACGCAGTATTTT
CDR3 protein: CASSYPGGETSTDTQYF